What follows are 6 T cell receptor beta chains derived from one specimen sequenced in a study of T cells expressing NK-cell markers. For each CDR3 protein, TCRdb gives one entry from its re-call of the 5' RACE reads, without DNA. Seen in this sample are about 550,000 distinct CDR3 sequences; the ten most common clones hold approximately 4%. The sequenced material came from blood T cells: a sorted CD56 or NKG2C T cell subset, CD4+ or CD8+ T cells, or bulk PBMC T cells (not recorded which). The receptors originated from a man between 18 and 29 years old in good health.

The chain joins TRBV6-2 or TRBV6-3 to TRBJ2-7. Looked up from germline, CDR1 is MNHEY and CDR2 is SVGEGT. This CDR3 is 15 amino acids long. The CDR3 sequence is CASSYSLATNYEQYF.

The chain recombines TRBV24-1 with TRBJ2-5. The CDR3 has 14 amino acids. CDR1 KGHDR and CDR2 SFDVKD come from the germline V gene. CDR3 sequence reads: CATSDRTQGETQYF.

The V call is TRBV7-8, the J call TRBJ1-6. Germline V gives CDR1 SGHVS, CDR2 FQNEAQ. CDR3 length: 16 amino acids. The CDR3 loop is CASSFTEQTSNSPLHF.

The rearrangement uses TRBV25-1 and TRBJ2-7; checking the TCRdb D call of TRBD2 is not possible without DNA. The length of the CDR3 is 13 residues. In germline, CDR1 is MGHDK, CDR2 SYGVNS. CDR3 amino acids: CASSPGIRGEQYF.

The chain couples TRBV18 to TRBJ2-3; TCRdb indicates TRBD2, and absent DNA this call remains unverified. Germline CDR1 reads KGHSH; CDR2 reads LQKENI. CDR3 length: 13 residues. The CDR3: CASSPTSALTQYF.

The chain carries TRBV20-1 and TRBJ1-3; TCRdb gives TRBD1 as the D gene, but with no DNA this cannot be confirmed. The CDR3 runs 11 residues. Germline CDR1 and CDR2: DFQATT and SNEGSKA (reference sequence). The CDR3 reads CSARVSPTIYF.